This TCR beta chain was identified in a study of T cells in Graves' hyperthyroidism and ophthalmopathy. In this sample, this clonotype turned up many times. CDR1 is SNHLY and CDR2 is FYNNEI in the germline V gene. The CDR3 sequence is 15 residues long. V was clipped by 4 bases and J by 6 bases, with 16 bases between them. RNA transcripts yielded amplified TCR beta CDR3 regions. First-round RT-PCR of the TCR CDR3 relied on the HTBI primer set. TCRdb used MiXCR to reprocess the multiplex PCR reads, holding one entry per CDR3 protein. The data show 660,000 or so distinct CDR3 sequences, just under 45% seen once.

Sequencing was done on a sample of peripheral blood or thyroid tissue (not recorded which). This TCR derives from an adult man with Graves' disease, either hyperthyroidism or ophthalmopathy (not recorded which). V and J are TRBV2 and TRBJ1-5; maybe TRBD1 (6 bases). Written as DNA, the CDR3 is TGTGCCAGCAGTGCACAGGGCGGCCGGGGTCAGCCCCAGCATTTT. This encodes CASSAQGGRGQPQHF.